Listed below are T cell receptor beta chains from one sample, sequenced in a study of T cell responses to AZD1222 COVID-19 vaccine. Measured with immunoSEQ multiplex PCR; TCRdb has only the in-frame clones, and not every one. This sample has around 140,000 clones, with approximately 85% found just once. Sequenced material: peripheral blood, taken 28 days after the second dose of the MenACWY control vaccine. All receptors derive from an adult who received the MenACWY meningococcal vaccine as a control. CDR3s include the opening cysteine and the closing phenylalanine or tryptophan. The D gene is left open where the match is weak. Rows give clone size only sometimes, using once, few, many, or a class for an expanded clone.

cdr3_nt: TGTGCCAGCTCACCAGAGACAGGGGGCAGAGAGACCCAGTACTTC
cdr3_aa: CASSPETGGRETQYF
clone_size: .
d_call: TRBD1
j_call: TRBJ2-5
v_call: TRBV18

cdr3_nt: TGTGCCAGCAGCTTGTTAACAGGGAGCGGCTACACCTTC
cdr3_aa: CASSLLTGSGYTF
clone_size: .
d_call: .
j_call: TRBJ1-2
v_call: TRBV7-2

cdr3_nt: TGTGCCAGCAGCTTATGGGGACCTGAAGCTTTCTTT
cdr3_aa: CASSLWGPEAFF
clone_size: few
d_call: .
j_call: TRBJ1-1
v_call: TRBV7-8

cdr3_nt: TGTGCCACCCGGGGGGAAGGGGAGACCCAGTACTTC
cdr3_aa: CATRGEGETQYF
clone_size: .
d_call: TRBD2
j_call: TRBJ2-5
v_call: TRBV15

cdr3_nt: TGCGCCAGCAGCTTGTCGCCGGGGCCGAGAGGCTACACCTTC
cdr3_aa: CASSLSPGPRGYTF
clone_size: .
d_call: .
j_call: TRBJ1-2
v_call: TRBV5-1

cdr3_nt: TGTGCCAGCAGTTCCCTAGCGGTCACCGGGGAGCTGTTTTTT
cdr3_aa: CASSSLAVTGELFF
clone_size: few
d_call: TRBD2
j_call: TRBJ2-2
v_call: TRBV7-8

cdr3_nt: TGCAGCGTTGCCGTTACTAGCGGCGGAGGTGGCAATGAGCAGTTCTTC
cdr3_aa: CSVAVTSGGGGNEQFF
clone_size: .
d_call: TRBD2
j_call: TRBJ2-1
v_call: TRBV29-1

cdr3_nt: TGCAGCGTTGAAGATCGCAGGCAGAGGGAGACCCAGTACTTC
cdr3_aa: CSVEDRRQRETQYF
clone_size: .
d_call: .
j_call: TRBJ2-5
v_call: TRBV29-1

cdr3_nt: TGTGCCAGCGGTAAAATCGGGGGGTTCAACTATGGCTACACCTTC
cdr3_aa: CASGKIGGFNYGYTF
clone_size: .
d_call: .
j_call: TRBJ1-2
v_call: TRBV11-2

cdr3_nt: TGTGCCAGCAGCCCTAGTCGGGGAACCACAGATACGCAGTATTTT
cdr3_aa: CASSPSRGTTDTQYF
clone_size: .
d_call: .
j_call: TRBJ2-3
v_call: TRBV7-7

cdr3_nt: TGTGCCAGCAGCCAAGTATCGGGGCAGGGCACTGAAGCTTTCTTT
cdr3_aa: CASSQVSGQGTEAFF
clone_size: .
d_call: .
j_call: TRBJ1-1
v_call: TRBV4-2

cdr3_nt: TGCGCCAGCAGCCAAGGGCACCCGGGACAGGGCGCAGATACGCAGTATTTT
cdr3_aa: CASSQGHPGQGADTQYF
clone_size: .
d_call: TRBD1
j_call: TRBJ2-3
v_call: TRBV4-3

cdr3_nt: TGCAGTGCTAGTAACCCAGGACAGGGTTCAAGGCAGCCCCAGCATTTT
cdr3_aa: CSASNPGQGSRQPQHF
clone_size: .
d_call: TRBD1
j_call: TRBJ1-5
v_call: TRBV20-1

cdr3_nt: TGTGCCAGCAGCCAAGAGCTGGGACAGCGTTATGGCTACACCTTC
cdr3_aa: CASSQELGQRYGYTF
clone_size: .
d_call: TRBD1
j_call: TRBJ1-2
v_call: TRBV14

cdr3_nt: TGTGCCAGCAGCCCGGGACAGAGTTATTTCTATGGCTACACCTTC
cdr3_aa: CASSPGQSYFYGYTF
clone_size: .
d_call: TRBD1
j_call: TRBJ1-2
v_call: TRBV6-2/TRBV6-3

cdr3_nt: TGTGCCAGCAGCGTCGGTCGCTCTGGGGCCAACGTCCTGACTTTC
cdr3_aa: CASSVGRSGANVLTF
clone_size: .
d_call: .
j_call: TRBJ2-6
v_call: TRBV9

cdr3_nt: TGTGCCAGTACCTTCATCGGGAGCGGGGGGAACACCGGGGAGCTGTTTTTT
cdr3_aa: CASTFIGSGGNTGELFF
clone_size: .
d_call: TRBD2
j_call: TRBJ2-2
v_call: TRBV19

cdr3_nt: TGTGCCAGCAGCCGCTTACGAGGGGGAACTGAAGCTTTCTTT
cdr3_aa: CASSRLRGGTEAFF
clone_size: .
d_call: .
j_call: TRBJ1-1
v_call: TRBV27

cdr3_nt: TGTGCCAGCAAACCGGGCCTCATTAGCAATCAGCCCCAGCATTTT
cdr3_aa: CASKPGLISNQPQHF
clone_size: .
d_call: .
j_call: TRBJ1-5
v_call: TRBV27

cdr3_nt: TGTGCCAGTAGTTCGGTAGCGGGAGTGTACGAGCAGTACTTC
cdr3_aa: CASSSVAGVYEQYF
clone_size: once
d_call: TRBD2
j_call: TRBJ2-7
v_call: TRBV19

cdr3_nt: TGTGCCAGCAGTTTTGCCAGGGGGCCCTATGGCTACACCTTC
cdr3_aa: CASSFARGPYGYTF
clone_size: .
d_call: TRBD1
j_call: TRBJ1-2
v_call: TRBV27